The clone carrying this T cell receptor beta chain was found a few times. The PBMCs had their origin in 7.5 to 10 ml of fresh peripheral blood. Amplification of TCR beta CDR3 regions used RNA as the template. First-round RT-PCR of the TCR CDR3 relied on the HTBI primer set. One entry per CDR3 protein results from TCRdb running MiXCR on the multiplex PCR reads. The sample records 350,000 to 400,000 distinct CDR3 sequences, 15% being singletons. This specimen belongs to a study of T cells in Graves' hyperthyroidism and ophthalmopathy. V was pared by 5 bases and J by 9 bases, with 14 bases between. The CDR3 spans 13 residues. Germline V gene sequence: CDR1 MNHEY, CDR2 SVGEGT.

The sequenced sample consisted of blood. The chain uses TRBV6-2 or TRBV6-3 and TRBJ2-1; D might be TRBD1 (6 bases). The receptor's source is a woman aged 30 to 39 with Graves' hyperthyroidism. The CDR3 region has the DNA TGTGCCAGCAGTCCGACAGGTCTGGGTGAGCAGTTCTTC. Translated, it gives CASSPTGLGEQFF.